This TCR beta chain was captured in a study of a mutant IDH1 vaccine in newly diagnosed glioma. The wider study: Treated patients had a mean age of roughly 40 years and a roughly 62% male, around 40% female split. The therapy given earlier, which was standard therapy, consisted of radiotherapy, temozolomide, or both, and most of the patients received both.

Sequenced by immunoSEQ multiplex PCR; TCRdb stores in-frame clones only, minus some. This sample has 30,000 to 35,000 clones, with approximately 91% found just once. Study findings and constraints: In about 93% of patients, immune responses induced by the vaccine occurred. Pseudoprogression showed no apparent link to changes in top peripheral T cell clonotypes.

This CDR3 comprises 14 residues. Losses at the gene ends were 6 bases for V and 0 bases for J; bases not matched to a gene: 4. The V gene's germline CDR1 is SQVTM and CDR2 ANQGSEA. The time point was: baseline, week 1 (first vaccination visit). Described treatment: pre-vaccination baseline after standard-of-care therapy. A note on this clone: Its antigen remains unknown.

The chain has TRBV29-1 and TRBJ1-3; 8 nucleotides align to TRBD1. The receptor comes from a woman between 40 and 55 years old with glioma. Sequenced material: PBMCs, taken from a glioma patient treated with radiotherapy, temozolomide or both. The CDR3 loop is CSVGGQGSGNTIYF. DNA of the CDR3: TGCAGCGTCGGAGGACAGGGCTCTGGAAACACCATATATTTT.